Listed below are T cell receptor beta chains from one sample, sequenced in a study of T cell repertoires in MIS-A myocarditis. Only in-frame clones appear in the TCRdb table, and some are missing; sequencing was by immunoSEQ multiplex PCR. The data show about 10,000 clones, approximately 90% seen once. Material: thoracic lymph node tissue obtained at autopsy. All receptors come from a man aged 18 to 29 with fulminant myocarditis from multisystem inflammatory syndrome in adults (MIS-A) after COVID-19. Each CDR3 is given with its conserved first and last residue. A D gene is named only where the DNA matches it firmly. For some rows the clone size is stated as once, few or many, or as a class when expanded; others skip it.

TRBJ1-1,NA,TRBV6-5,once,CASTTGGNTEAFF,TGTGCCAGCACCACCGGGGGGAACACTGAAGCTTTCTTT
TRBJ1-5,NA,TRBV5-6,NA,CASSLGTSRQPQHF,TGTGCCAGCAGCTTGGGGACATCACGTCAGCCCCAGCATTTT
TRBJ2-1,NA,TRBV5-6,NA,CASSLSRTSSYNEQFF,TGTGCCAGCAGCTTGAGTCGGACAAGCTCCTACAATGAGCAGTTCTTC
TRBJ1-2,NA,TRBV27,NA,CASSNGPERAARRNGYTF,TGTGCCAGCTCAAACGGGCCGGAGCGAGCAGCTAGGCGGAATGGCTACACCTTC
TRBJ1-1,NA,TRBV19,once,CAAGTGMNTEAFF,TGTGCCGCCGGGACCGGGATGAACACTGAAGCTTTCTTT
TRBJ2-7,TRBD2,TRBV11-1,NA,CASSFIAGGDYEQYF,TGTGCCAGCAGCTTCATAGCGGGAGGAGACTACGAGCAGTACTTC
TRBJ1-1,TRBD1,TRBV10-3,NA,CAISEQGARVGEAFF,TGTGCCATCAGTGAACAGGGGGCTCGGGTAGGCGAAGCTTTCTTT
TRBJ1-2,NA,TRBV11-2,once,CASSPAGGYGYTF,TGTGCCAGCAGCCCCGCTGGGGGATATGGCTACACCTTC
TRBJ2-7,NA,TRBV6-6,NA,CASSTGGDLSEQYF,TGTGCCAGCAGCACAGGGGGGGACCTTTCCGAGCAGTACTTC
TRBJ1-4,NA,TRBV25-1,NA,CASSELTSGEEKLFF,TGTGCCAGCAGTGAATTGACATCTGGGGAGGAAAAACTGTTTTTT
TRBJ1-1,NA,TRBV27,NA,CASSSLLTVFNTEAFF,TGTGCCAGCAGTTCCCTCCTGACGGTCTTCAACACTGAAGCTTTCTTT
TRBJ1-3,NA,TRBV11-2,NA,CASSFGSSGNTIYF,TGTGCCAGCAGCTTCGGCAGCTCTGGAAACACCATATATTTT
TRBJ1-5,NA,TRBV19,NA,CASTGQSNQPQHF,TGTGCCAGTACCGGACAGTCGAATCAGCCCCAGCATTTT
TRBJ1-4,NA,TRBV6-2/TRBV6-3,NA,CASSQLRAAKLFF,TGTGCCAGCAGTCAACTGCGCGCGGCGAAACTGTTTTTT
TRBJ2-7,TRBD1,TRBV11-2,NA,CASSLGDSATYEQYF,TGTGCCAGCAGCTTAGGGGACAGCGCAACCTACGAGCAGTACTTC
TRBJ1-2,TRBD1,TRBV11-1,NA,CASSVQGADGYTF,TGTGCCAGCAGCGTTCAGGGGGCGGATGGCTACACCTTC
TRBJ1-4,TRBD1,TRBV4-3,few,CASSQESAGTGREKLFF,TGCGCCAGCAGCCAAGAATCCGCCGGGACAGGGCGTGAAAAACTGTTTTTT
TRBJ1-6,NA,TRBV28,NA,CASSSSPRLSSPLHF,TGTGCCAGCAGTTCGTCGCCCCGACTCAGTTCACCCCTCCACTTT
TRBJ1-5,TRBD1,TRBV7-2,NA,CASSLWDRGGQPQHF,TGTGCCAGCAGCTTATGGGACAGGGGTGGTCAGCCCCAGCATTTT
TRBJ2-1,TRBD2,TRBV9,NA,CASSGTFGTRGWNRQFF,TGTGCCAGCAGCGGAACCTTCGGGACTAGGGGTTGGAATAGGCAGTTCTTC
TRBJ2-7,NA,TRBV27,NA,CASSSAYKQYF,TGTGCCAGCAGTTCAGCCTACAAGCAGTACTTC
TRBJ2-7,NA,TRBV11-2,NA,CASSPHPGFAYEQYF,TGTGCCAGCAGCCCCCACCCCGGGTTCGCCTACGAGCAGTACTTC
TRBJ1-4,NA,TRBV28,NA,CASSRAYNEKLFF,TGTGCCAGCAGTAGAGCCTATAATGAAAAACTGTTTTTT
TRBJ1-2,NA,TRBV6-5,NA,CASSYFTGPGGGYTF,TGTGCCAGCAGTTATTTTACAGGCCCCGGGGGTGGCTACACCTTC
TRBJ1-4,TRBD1,TRBV7-8,once,CASSLTRDRTNEKLFF,TGTGCCAGCAGCTTAACCCGGGACAGAACTAATGAAAAACTGTTTTTT
TRBJ2-1,NA,TRBV5-6,NA,CASSRGWRYNEQFF,TGTGCCAGCAGCCGAGGGTGGAGGTACAATGAGCAGTTCTTC
TRBJ2-1,NA,TRBV11-3,NA,CASSLGRGAYNEQFF,TGTGCCAGCAGCTTGGGGCGGGGAGCGTACAATGAGCAGTTCTTC
TRBJ2-1,TRBD2,TRBV9,NA,CASSVGTSGADEQFF,TGTGCCAGCAGCGTGGGGACTAGCGGGGCAGATGAGCAGTTCTTC
TRBJ1-5,NA,TRBV4-2,NA,CASSQDQNQPQHF,TGTGCCAGCAGCCAAGATCAGAATCAGCCCCAGCATTTT
TRBJ1-1,NA,TRBV28,NA,CASRHKTGNTEAFF,TGTGCCAGCAGACACAAGACAGGGAACACTGAAGCTTTCTTT
TRBJ1-1,NA,TRBV6-5,NA,CASSYSPAQPNTEAFF,TGTGCCAGCAGTTACAGCCCAGCTCAACCGAACACTGAAGCTTTCTTT